This T cell receptor (beta chain) came from a study of blood T cell repertoires in COVID-19. On the study more broadly: Acute-phase and convalescent COVID-19 samples originated in the United States, Italy and Spain.

The CDR3 spans 16 residues. V gave up 2 bases and J gave up 3 bases; unmatched junction bases: 7. Germline V gene lookup returns CDR1 MNHEY and CDR2 SVGAGI. This table comes from immunoSEQ multiplex PCR, and its TCRdb copy is limited to in-frame clones, with some not included. The data hold about 86,000 clones, with over 70% observed a single time. The receptor was derived from an elderly woman with active or convalescent COVID-19. Material for sequencing was peripheral blood. J is TRBJ1-1 and V is TRBV6-5; 9 nucleotides match TRBD1. CDR3 protein: CASSYPGQGFYTEAFF. The CDR3 DNA follows: TGTGCCAGCAGTTACCCGGGACAGGGCTTTTACACTGAAGCTTTCTTT.